The clone carrying this T cell receptor (beta chain) was counted a single time. As yet, its antigen is unknown. Method: immunoSEQ multiplex PCR; TCRdb's copy keeps in-frame clones and lacks some. The data contain under 45,000 clones, roughly 82% of them singletons. This specimen belongs to a study of a mutant IDH1 vaccine in newly diagnosed glioma. Study information: V12 came at week 35, V13 at week 47.

Stated time point: week 47, end of study. A single vaccine dose contained 300 ug of mutant IDH1 20-mer peptide, and topical imiquimod was used with it. The donors' diagnosis was new WHO grade 3 or 4 astrocytoma that was IDH1-mutant and ATRX-lost. This CDR3 contains 15 residues. Germline-derived CDR1 and CDR2 are LNHDA and SQIVND (reference sequence). Trimming stripped 5 bases from V and 0 bases from J, with 13 bases between. This clonotype originated in a man aged 18 to 35 with glioma. Some clones in this sample may be carry-over from other donors' samples. This sequence joins TRBV19 and TRBJ1-2, with a possible D match to TRBD1 (6 bases). The sequencing used PBMCs, collected from a glioma patient whose treatment included an IDH1 peptide vaccine. CDR3 nucleotide sequence: TGTGCCAGTAGTTATACAGGGACTCCTAACTATGGCTACACCTTC. Translation gives CASSYTGTPNYGYTF.